This TCR beta chain appears in the sequencing data of a study of blood T cell repertoires in COVID-19. Study-wide background: The samples span acute and convalescent COVID-19 from the United States, Italy and Spain. Nucleic acid was either cDNA or gDNA, and it came from T cells, B-cell-depleted T cells, or PBMCs.

V was trimmed by 6 bases and J by 2 bases, leaving 14 bases between them. This CDR3 is built from 15 residues. The germline V gene encodes CDR1 LNHDA and CDR2 SQIVND (reference sequence). In its sample, this clone was seen a few times. As processed by the authors: Researchers report that nucleated cell counts were estimated from reference gene primer amplification. This table comes from immunoSEQ multiplex PCR, and its TCRdb copy is limited to in-frame clones, with some not included. Clone size and V and J calls were adopted from that table, with D and trimming inferred from the DNA. The sample gives 150,000 to 180,000 clones, 75% to 90% of which show up once; around 0.62% is in the top ten.

The sequenced sample was peripheral blood. The TCR was taken from a man between 60 and 70 years old with acute or convalescent COVID-19. This chain connects TRBV19 to TRBJ1-5, with a weak D call TRBD1 (6 bases). DNA for the CDR3: TGTGCCAGTAGAACCCGAGGGGGAGGCAATCAGCCCCAGCATTTT. It specifies CASRTRGGGNQPQHF.